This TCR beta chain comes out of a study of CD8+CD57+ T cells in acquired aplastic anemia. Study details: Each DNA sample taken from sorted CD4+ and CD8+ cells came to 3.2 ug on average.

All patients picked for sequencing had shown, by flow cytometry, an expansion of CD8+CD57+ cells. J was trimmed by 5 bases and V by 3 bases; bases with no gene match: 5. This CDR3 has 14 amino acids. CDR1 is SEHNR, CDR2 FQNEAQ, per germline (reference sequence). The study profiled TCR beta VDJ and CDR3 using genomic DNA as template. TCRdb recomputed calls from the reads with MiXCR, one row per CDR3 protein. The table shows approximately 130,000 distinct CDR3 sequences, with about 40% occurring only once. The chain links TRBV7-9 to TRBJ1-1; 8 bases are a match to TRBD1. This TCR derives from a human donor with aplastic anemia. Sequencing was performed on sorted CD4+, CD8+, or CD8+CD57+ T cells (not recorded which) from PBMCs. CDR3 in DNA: TGTGCCAGCAGCTTGTGGACAGGGAGGACTGAAGCTTTCTTT. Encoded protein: CASSLWTGRTEAFF. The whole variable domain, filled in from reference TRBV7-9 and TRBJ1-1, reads DTGVSQNPRHKITKRGQNVTFRCDPISEHNRLYWYRQTLGQGPEFLTYFQNEAQLEKSRLLSDRFSAERPKGSFSTLEIQRTEQGDSAMYLCASSLWTGRTEAFFGQGTRLTVV.